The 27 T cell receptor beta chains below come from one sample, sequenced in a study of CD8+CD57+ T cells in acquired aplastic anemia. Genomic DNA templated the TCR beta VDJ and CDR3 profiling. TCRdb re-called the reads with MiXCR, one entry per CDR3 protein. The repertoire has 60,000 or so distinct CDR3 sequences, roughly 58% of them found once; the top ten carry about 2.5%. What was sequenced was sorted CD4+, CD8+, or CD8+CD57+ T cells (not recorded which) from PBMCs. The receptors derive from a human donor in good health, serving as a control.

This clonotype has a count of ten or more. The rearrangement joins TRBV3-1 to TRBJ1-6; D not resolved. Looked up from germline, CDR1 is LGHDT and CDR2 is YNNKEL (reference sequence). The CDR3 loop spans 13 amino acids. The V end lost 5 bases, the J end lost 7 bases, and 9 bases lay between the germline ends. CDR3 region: CASSEAKNSPLHF. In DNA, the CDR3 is TGTGCCAGCAGCGAAGCTAAAAATTCACCCCTCCACTTT. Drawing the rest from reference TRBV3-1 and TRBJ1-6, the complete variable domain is DTAVSQTPKYLVTQMGNDKSIKCEQNLGHDTMYWYKQDSKKFLKIMFSYNNKELIINETVPNRFSPKSPDKAHLNLHINSLELGDSAVYFCASSEAKNSPLHFGNGTRLTVT.

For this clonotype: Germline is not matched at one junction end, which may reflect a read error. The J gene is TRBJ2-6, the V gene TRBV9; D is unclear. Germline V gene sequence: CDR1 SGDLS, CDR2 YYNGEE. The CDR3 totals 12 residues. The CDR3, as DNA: TGTGCCAGCAGCGTAGGGGACAACGTCCTGACTTTC. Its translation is CASSVGDNVLTF.

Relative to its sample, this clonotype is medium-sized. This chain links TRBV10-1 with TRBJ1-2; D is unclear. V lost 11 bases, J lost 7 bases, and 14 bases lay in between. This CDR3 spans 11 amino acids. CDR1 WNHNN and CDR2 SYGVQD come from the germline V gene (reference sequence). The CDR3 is CAGRRGFGYTF. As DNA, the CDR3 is TGCGCCGGTCGCCGGGGTTTTGGCTACACCTTC.

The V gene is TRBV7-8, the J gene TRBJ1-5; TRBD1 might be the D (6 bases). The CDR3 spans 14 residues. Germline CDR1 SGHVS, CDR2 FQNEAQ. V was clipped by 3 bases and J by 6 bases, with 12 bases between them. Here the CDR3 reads CASSFSGVLQPQHF. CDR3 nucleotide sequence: TGTGCCAGCAGCTTTTCAGGGGTCCTTCAGCCCCAGCATTTT. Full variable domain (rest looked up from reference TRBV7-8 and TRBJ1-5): GAGVSQSPRYKVAKRGQDVALRCDPISGHVSLFWYQQALGQGPEFLTYFQNEAQLDKSGLPSDRFFAERPEGSVSTLKIQRTQQEDSAVYLCASSFSGVLQPQHFGDGTRLSIL.

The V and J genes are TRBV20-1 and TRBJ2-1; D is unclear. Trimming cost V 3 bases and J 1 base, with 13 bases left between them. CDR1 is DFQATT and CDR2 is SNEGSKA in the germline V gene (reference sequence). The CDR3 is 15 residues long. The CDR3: CSASAGSLSYNEQFF. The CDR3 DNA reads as TGCAGTGCTAGTGCCGGTAGCCTTTCCTACAATGAGCAGTTCTTC.

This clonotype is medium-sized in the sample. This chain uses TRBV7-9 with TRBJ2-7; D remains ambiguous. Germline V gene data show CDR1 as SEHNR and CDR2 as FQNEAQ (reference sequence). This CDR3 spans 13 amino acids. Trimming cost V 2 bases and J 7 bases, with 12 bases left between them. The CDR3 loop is CASSLRSNVEQYF. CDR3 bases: TGTGCCAGCAGCTTAAGGAGTAACGTTGAGCAGTACTTC.

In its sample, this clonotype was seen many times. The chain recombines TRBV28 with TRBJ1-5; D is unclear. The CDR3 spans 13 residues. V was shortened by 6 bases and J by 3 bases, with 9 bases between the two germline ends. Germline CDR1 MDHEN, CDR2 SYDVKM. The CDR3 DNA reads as TGTGCCAGCAGCCGGGGAGTCAATCAGCCCCAGCATTTT. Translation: CASSRGVNQPQHF.

The CDR3 sequence: CASSQDLRETQYF. CDR3 nucleotide sequence: TGCGCCAGCAGTCAAGATTTACGTGAGACCCAGTACTTC. J is TRBJ2-5 and V is TRBV5-1; D unclear. From germline, CDR1 is SGHRS and CDR2 YFSETQ. The CDR3 spans 13 residues. V was shortened by 5 bases and J by 5 bases, with 13 bases between the two germline ends.

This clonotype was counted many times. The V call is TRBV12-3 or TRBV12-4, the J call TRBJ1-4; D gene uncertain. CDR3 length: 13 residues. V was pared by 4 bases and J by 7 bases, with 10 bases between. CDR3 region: CASSYEGIEKLFF. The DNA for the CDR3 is TGTGCCAGCAGTTATGAGGGAATTGAAAAACTGTTTTTT.

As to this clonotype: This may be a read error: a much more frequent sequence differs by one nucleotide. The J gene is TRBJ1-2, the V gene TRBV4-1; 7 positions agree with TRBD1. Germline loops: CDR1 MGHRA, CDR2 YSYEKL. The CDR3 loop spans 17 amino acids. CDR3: CASSLLPGTDFNYGCTF. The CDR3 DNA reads TGCGCCAGCAGCCTCCTTCCCGGGACAGACTTTAACTATGGCTGCACCTTC.

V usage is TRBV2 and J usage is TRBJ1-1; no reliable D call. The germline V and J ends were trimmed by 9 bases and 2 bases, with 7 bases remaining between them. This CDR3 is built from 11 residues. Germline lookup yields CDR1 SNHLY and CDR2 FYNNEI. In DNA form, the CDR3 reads TGTGCCAGACCCTCTAACACTGAAGCTTTCTTT. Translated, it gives CARPSNTEAFF.

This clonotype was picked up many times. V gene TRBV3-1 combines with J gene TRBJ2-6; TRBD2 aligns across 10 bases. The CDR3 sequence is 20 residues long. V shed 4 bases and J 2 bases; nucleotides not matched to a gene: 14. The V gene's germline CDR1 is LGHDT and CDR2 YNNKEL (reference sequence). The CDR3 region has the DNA TGTGCCAGCAGCCCACCGAATGGAGCGGGAGGGCCTGCTGGGGCCAACGTCCTGACTTTC. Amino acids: CASSPPNGAGGPAGANVLTF.

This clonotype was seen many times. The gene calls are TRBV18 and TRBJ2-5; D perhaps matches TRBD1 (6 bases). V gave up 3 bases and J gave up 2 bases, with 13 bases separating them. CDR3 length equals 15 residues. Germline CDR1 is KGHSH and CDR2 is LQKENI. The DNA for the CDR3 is TGTGCCAGCTCACCGTTGACCCAGGGGCAAGAGACCCAGTACTTC. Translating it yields CASSPLTQGQETQYF.

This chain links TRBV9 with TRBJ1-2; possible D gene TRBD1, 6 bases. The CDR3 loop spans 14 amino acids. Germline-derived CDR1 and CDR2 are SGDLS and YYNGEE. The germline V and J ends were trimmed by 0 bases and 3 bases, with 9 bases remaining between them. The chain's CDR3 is CASSVEDSHYGYTF. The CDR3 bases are TGTGCCAGCAGCGTAGAGGACAGCCACTATGGCTACACCTTC.

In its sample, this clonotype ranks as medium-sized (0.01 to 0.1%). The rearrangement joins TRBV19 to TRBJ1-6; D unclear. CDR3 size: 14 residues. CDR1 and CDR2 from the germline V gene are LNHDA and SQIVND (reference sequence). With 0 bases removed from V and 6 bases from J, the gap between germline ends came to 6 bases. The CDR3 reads CASSIDRVNSPLHF. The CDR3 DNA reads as TGTGCCAGTAGTATAGATAGAGTTAATTCACCCCTCCACTTT.

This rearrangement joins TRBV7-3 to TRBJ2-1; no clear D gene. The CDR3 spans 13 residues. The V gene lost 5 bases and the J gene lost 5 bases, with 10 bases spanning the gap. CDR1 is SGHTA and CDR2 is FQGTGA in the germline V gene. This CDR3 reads CASSPEDHNEQFF. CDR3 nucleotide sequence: TGTGCCAGCAGCCCCGAGGACCACAATGAGCAGTTCTTC. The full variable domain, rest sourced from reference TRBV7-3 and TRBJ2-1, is GAGVSQTPSNKVTEKGKYVELRCDPISGHTALYWYRQSLGQGPEFLIYFQGTGAADDSGLPNDRFFAVRPEGSVSTLKIQRTERGDSAVYLCASSPEDHNEQFFGPGTRLTVL.

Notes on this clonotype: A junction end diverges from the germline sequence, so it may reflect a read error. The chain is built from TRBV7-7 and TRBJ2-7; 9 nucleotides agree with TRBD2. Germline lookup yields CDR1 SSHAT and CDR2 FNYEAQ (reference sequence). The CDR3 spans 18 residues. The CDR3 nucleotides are TGTGCTAGCAGCTTTTTTTCCTGTAGCGGGAGCAGGTCCTACGAGCAGTACTTC. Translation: CASSFFSCSGSRSYEQYF.

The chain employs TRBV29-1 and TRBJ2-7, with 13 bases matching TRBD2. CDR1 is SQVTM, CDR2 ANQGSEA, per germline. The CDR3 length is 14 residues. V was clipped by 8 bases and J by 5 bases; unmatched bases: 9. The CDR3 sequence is CSSFGTSGIDEQYF. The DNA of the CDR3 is TGCAGCAGTTTTGGGACTAGCGGGATCGACGAGCAGTACTTC.

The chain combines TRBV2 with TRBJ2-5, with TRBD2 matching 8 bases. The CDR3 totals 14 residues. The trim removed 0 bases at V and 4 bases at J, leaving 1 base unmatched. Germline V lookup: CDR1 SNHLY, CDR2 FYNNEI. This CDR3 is CASSEALAGETQYF. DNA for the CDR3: TGTGCCAGCAGTGAAGCTCTAGCGGGAGAGACCCAGTACTTC.

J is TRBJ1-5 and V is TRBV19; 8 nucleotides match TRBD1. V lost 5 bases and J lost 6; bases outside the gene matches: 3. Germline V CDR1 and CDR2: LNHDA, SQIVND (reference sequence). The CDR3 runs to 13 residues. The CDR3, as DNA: TGTGCCAGTAGTGCAGGGGGCAGTCAGCCCCAGCATTTT. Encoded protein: CASSAGGSQPQHF.

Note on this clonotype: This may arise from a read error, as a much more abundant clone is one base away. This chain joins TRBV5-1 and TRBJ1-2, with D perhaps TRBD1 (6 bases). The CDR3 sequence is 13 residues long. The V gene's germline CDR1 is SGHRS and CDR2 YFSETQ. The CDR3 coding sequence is TGCGCCAGCAGCACCGGACAGCGCTATGGCTACGCCTTC. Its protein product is CASSTGQRYGYAF.

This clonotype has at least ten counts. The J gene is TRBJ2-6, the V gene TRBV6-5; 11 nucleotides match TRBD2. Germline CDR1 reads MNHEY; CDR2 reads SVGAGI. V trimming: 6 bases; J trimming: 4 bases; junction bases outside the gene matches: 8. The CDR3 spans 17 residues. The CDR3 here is CASSTTSGIGGANVLTF. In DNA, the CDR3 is TGTGCCAGCAGCACGACTAGCGGGATCGGGGGGGCCAACGTCCTGACTTTC.

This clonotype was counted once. This chain's CDR3 is CATSAGTGGYSYEQYF. CDR3 nucleotide sequence: TGTGCCACCAGTGCCGGGACAGGGGGTTACTCCTACGAGCAGTACTTC. The V call is TRBV24-1, the J call TRBJ2-7; 11 bases align to TRBD1. V lost 5 bases, J lost 0 bases, and 5 bases stayed unmatched. Germline values: CDR1 KGHDR, CDR2 SFDVKD. The CDR3 totals 16 residues.

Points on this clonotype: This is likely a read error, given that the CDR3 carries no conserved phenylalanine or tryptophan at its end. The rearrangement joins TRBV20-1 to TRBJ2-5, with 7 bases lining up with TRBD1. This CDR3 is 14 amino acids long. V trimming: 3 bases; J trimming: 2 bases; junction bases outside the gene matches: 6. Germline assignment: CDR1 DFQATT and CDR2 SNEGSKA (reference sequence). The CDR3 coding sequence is TGCAGTGCTAGGGCTGGCAGGGGGCAAGAGACCCAGTACTCC. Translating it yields CSARAGRGQETQYS.

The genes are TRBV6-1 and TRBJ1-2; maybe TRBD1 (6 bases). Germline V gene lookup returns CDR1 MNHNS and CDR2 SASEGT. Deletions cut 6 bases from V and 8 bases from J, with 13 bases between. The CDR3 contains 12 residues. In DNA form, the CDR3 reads TGTGCCAGCAGGACCCAGGGGAAGGGCTACACCTTC. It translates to CASRTQGKGYTF.

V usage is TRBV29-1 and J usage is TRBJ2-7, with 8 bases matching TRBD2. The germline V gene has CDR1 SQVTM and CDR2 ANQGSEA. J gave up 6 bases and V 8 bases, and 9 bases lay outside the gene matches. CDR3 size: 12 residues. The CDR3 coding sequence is TGCAGCTTCTCAGGACTAGCAAGCGAGCAGTACTTC. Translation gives CSFSGLASEQYF.

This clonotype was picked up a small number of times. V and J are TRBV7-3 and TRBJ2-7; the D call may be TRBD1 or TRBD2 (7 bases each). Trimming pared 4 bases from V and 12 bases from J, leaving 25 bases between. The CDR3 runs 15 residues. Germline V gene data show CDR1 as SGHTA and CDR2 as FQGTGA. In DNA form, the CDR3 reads TGTGCCAGCAGCTCCCAGGGGGGGCACCCTGGAGGGCTGTACTTC. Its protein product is CASSSQGGHPGGLYF.